This TCR beta chain came from a study of cytomegalovirus exposure and HLA in healthy donors. Both 60 Vbeta primers and 13 Jbeta primers went into the PCR. The method was immunoSEQ multiplex PCR; TCRdb's version includes in-frame clones alone and lacks a portion of them. This table has about 200,000 clones, around nine tenths appearing once. Sequenced input: PBMCs. The source of this sequence is a woman aged 18-29 years in good health and CMV-seronegative.

The CDR3 spells CASSLFRRQGGNLVYNEQFF. The CDR3 bases are TGCGCCAGCAGCCTTTTTCGTCGACAGGGGGGTAATTTAGTCTACAATGAGCAGTTCTTC. The V gene is TRBV4-1, the J gene TRBJ2-1, with 9 positions matching TRBD1. V was pared by 4 bases and J by 3 bases, with 19 bases of the junction left unmatched. This CDR3 comprises 20 residues. Germline-derived CDR1 and CDR2 are MGHRA and YSYEKL.